The clone carrying this T cell receptor beta chain was detected a few times. Its specificity is unknown. V shed 2 bases, J shed 1 base, and the junction held 1 base outside the gene matches. Germline assignment: CDR1 SGHNT and CDR2 YYREEE (reference sequence). The CDR3 consists of 14 residues. The sample originates from a study of cytomegalovirus exposure and HLA in healthy donors. PCR amplification relied on 60 Vbeta primers (plus 13 Jbeta primers). Using immunoSEQ multiplex PCR, the repertoire was profiled, and TCRdb retains in-frame clones only, with some absent. The data show some 250,000 clones, with 82% seen just once and around 5.4% held by the top ten. Study conclusions and caveats: In a later analysis, V- and J-gene trimming of beta chains associated with a DCLRE1C missense variant, replicated independently. TCR beta sequences reportedly predicted most subjects' HLA-A and HLA-B alleles accurately. A list of approximately 160 TCR beta chains associated with cytomegalovirus was given.

This chain uses TRBV5-4 with TRBJ1-1; TRBD1 aligns across 8 bases. Sequences were obtained from PBMCs. The source is a woman aged 40 to 55 in good health and CMV-seropositive. The CDR3 is CASSFDRGNTEAFF. CDR3 sequence (DNA): TGTGCCAGCAGCTTCGACAGGGGGAACACTGAAGCTTTCTTT. Looking up the rest from reference TRBV5-4 and TRBJ1-1 gives the full variable domain: ETGVTQSPTHLIKTRGQQVTLRCSSQSGHNTVSWYQQALGQGPQFIFQYYREEENGRGNFPPRFSGLQFPNYSSELNVNALELDDSALYLCASSFDRGNTEAFFGQGTRLTVV.